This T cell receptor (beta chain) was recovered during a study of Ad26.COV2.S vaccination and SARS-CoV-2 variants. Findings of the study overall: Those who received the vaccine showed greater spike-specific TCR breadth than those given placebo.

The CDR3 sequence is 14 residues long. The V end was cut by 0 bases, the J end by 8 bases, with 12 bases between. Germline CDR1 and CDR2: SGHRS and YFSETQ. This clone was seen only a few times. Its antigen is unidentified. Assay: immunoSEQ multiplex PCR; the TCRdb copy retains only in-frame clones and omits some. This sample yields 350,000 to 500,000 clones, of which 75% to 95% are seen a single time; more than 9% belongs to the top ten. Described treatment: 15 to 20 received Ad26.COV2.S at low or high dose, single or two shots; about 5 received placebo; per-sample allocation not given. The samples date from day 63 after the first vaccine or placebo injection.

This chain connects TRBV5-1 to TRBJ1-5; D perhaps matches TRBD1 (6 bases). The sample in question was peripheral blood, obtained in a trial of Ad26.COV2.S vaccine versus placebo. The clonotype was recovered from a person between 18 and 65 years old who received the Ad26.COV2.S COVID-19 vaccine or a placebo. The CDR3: CASSLGAGDKPQHF. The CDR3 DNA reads TGCGCCAGCAGCTTGGGGGCAGGGGATAAGCCCCAGCATTTT. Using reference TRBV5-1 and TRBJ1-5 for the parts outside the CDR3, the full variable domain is KAGVTQTPRYLIKTRGQQVTLSCSPISGHRSVSWYQQTPGQGLQFLFEYFSETQRNKGNFPGRFSGRQFSNSRSEMNVSTLELGDSALYLCASSLGAGDKPQHFGDGTRLSIL.